This T cell receptor beta chain stems from a study of blood T cell repertoires in COVID-19. Study background: Italy, Spain and the United States were the sources of the convalescent and acute COVID-19 samples. T cells, B-cell-depleted T cells, or PBMCs provided the cDNA or gDNA that served as material.

V lost 0 bases and J 3 bases, leaving 12 bases between the germline ends. Germline CDR1 LGHNT, CDR2 FRNRAP. The CDR3 is 15 amino acids. In the source study's methods: Amplification from reference gene primers served as the basis for estimated nucleated cell counts. Profiling relied on immunoSEQ multiplex PCR, and the TCRdb table lists in-frame clones only, not all of them. D and trimming were read from the DNA, whereas the V and J calls and clone size are those reported in that table. The table shows about 100,000 clones, with 90% to 95% occurring only once. The sequencing input was peripheral blood. J is TRBJ2-7 and V is TRBV12-5; the D gene is possibly TRBD1 (5 bases). This clonotype was sampled from a man in his 60s with acute or convalescent COVID-19. CDR3: CASGLVPQGHYEQYF. CDR3 coding DNA: TGTGCTAGTGGTTTGGTACCTCAGGGTCACTACGAGCAGTACTTC.